The entry below describes one TCR beta chain. Its antigen is not identified. A sample-barcoded 5' primer and a J-beta primer mix were used in a second PCR of roughly 6 to 12 cycles. Carrying 12 random nucleotides, a template-switch adaptor labeled each individual cDNA molecule. TCRdb reanalysed the 5' RACE reads using MiXCR and keeps one entry per CDR3 protein. Of 1.5 million or so distinct CDR3 sequences in the sample, 35% to 45% are singletons; the top ten hold roughly 7.9%. These data originate in a study of blood T cells in healthy people across ages. About the study: Researchers report that template switching captured about one barcoded beta molecule per two T cells.

The germline gives CDR1 SGHTA, CDR2 FQGNSA. V lost 6 bases, J lost 6 bases, and 15 bases lay in between. CDR3 length: 14 residues. Study results and caveats: As age increased, TCR beta diversity per million T cells fell in a roughly linear fashion. It was not possible, with unsorted PBMCs, to conclusively compare naive and antigen-experienced cells.

This clonotype was sampled from a young woman in good health. Sequencing was performed on blood. V gene TRBV7-2 combines with J gene TRBJ2-1, with D perhaps TRBD1 (6 bases). The CDR3 DNA follows: TGTGCCAGCAGACCCAGGGGCGCATTCAATGAGCAGTTCTTC. Protein sequence: CASRPRGAFNEQFF.